This TCR beta chain came from a study of CD8 T cells in ankylosing spondylitis. General study results and limits: Disease-linked clones were found to be CD8+ and relatively rare in peripheral blood. Reportedly, significant enrichment of disease-linked clones occurred in matched ankylosing spondylitis synovial fluid. Some motif variants had been reported before (in reactive arthritis synovial fluid and blood). A motif of 8 or 9 highly homologous TCR beta variants was seen as apparently characteristic of ankylosing spondylitis blood.

Unmatched junction bases numbered 6, after V lost 2 bases and J lost 6 bases. The CDR3 runs 15 residues. Quantitative 5'-RACE with molecular barcodes was used to make the TCR beta libraries. TCRdb reanalysed the 5' RACE reads using MiXCR and keeps one entry per CDR3 protein. This table holds about 500,000 distinct CDR3 sequences, less than 6% found once. This clonotype was seen repeatedly, ten times or more. Its target is unknown. Sequencing was carried out using blood, either unsorted or a sorted T cell fraction (not recorded which). The clonotype was recovered from a male donor with ankylosing spondylitis. The V call is TRBV12-3 or TRBV12-4, the J call TRBJ2-2; 7 nucleotides align to TRBD2. The CDR3 loop is CASSLMGGIAGELFF. For the CDR3, the DNA is TGTGCCAGCAGTTTAATGGGGGGGATCGCCGGGGAGCTGTTTTTT.